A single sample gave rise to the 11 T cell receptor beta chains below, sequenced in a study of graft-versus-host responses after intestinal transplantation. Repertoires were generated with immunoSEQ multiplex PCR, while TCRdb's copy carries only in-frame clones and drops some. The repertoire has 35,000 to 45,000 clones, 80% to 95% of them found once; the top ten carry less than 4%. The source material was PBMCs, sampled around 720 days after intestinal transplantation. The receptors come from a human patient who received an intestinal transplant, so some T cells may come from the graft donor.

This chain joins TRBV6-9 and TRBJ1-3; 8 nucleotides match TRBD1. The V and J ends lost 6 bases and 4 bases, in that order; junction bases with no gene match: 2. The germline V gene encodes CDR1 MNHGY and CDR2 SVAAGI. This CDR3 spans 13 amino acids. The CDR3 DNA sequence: TGTGCCAGCAGCCGGACAGGGGGAAACACCATATATTTT. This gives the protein CASSRTGGNTIYF.

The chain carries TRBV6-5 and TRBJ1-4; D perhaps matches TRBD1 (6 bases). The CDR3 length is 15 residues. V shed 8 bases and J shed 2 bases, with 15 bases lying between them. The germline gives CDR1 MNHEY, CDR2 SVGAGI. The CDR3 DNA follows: TGTGCCAGCGGCCCAGGGGCCATGACTAATGAAAAACTGTTTTTT. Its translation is CASGPGAMTNEKLFF.

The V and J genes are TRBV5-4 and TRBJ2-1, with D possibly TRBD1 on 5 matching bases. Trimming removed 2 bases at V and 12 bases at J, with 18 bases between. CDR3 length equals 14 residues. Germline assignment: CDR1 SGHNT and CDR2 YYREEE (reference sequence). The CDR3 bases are TGTGCCAGCAGCTTTCTTGGGGCGCTCCCTGGGCAGTTCTTC. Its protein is CASSFLGALPGQFF.

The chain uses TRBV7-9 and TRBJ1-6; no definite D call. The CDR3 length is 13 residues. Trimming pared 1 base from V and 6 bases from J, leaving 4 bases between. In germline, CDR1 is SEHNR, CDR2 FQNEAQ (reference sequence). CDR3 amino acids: CASSLGGNSPLHF. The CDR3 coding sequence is TGTGCCAGCAGCTTAGGGGGTAATTCACCCCTCCACTTT.

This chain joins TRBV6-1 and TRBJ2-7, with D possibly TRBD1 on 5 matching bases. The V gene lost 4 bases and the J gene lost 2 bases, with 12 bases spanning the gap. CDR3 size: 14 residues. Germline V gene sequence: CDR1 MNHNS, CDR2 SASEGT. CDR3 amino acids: CASSGRQPPYEQYF. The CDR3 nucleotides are TGTGCCAGCAGTGGCCGACAGCCCCCCTACGAGCAGTACTTC.

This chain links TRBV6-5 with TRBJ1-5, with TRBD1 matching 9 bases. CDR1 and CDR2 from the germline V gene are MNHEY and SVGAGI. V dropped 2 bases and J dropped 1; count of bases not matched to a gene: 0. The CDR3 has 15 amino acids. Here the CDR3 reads CASSYGTGSNQPQHF. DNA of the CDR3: TGTGCCAGCAGTTACGGGACAGGGAGCAATCAGCCCCAGCATTTT.

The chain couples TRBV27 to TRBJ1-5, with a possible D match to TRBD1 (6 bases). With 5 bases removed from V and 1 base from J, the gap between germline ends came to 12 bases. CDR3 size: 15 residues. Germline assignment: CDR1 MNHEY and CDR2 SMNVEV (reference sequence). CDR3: CASSRTGSSNQPQHF. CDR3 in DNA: TGTGCCAGCAGTAGAACAGGGTCCAGCAATCAGCCCCAGCATTTT.

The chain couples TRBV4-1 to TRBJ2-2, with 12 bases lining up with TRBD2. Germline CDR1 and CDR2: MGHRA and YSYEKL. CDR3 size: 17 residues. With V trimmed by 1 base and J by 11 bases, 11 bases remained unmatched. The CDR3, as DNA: TGCGCCAGCAGCCAAGTTCGCCCCCAACTAGCGGGGGGAGAGCTGTTTTTT. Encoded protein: CASSQVRPQLAGGELFF.

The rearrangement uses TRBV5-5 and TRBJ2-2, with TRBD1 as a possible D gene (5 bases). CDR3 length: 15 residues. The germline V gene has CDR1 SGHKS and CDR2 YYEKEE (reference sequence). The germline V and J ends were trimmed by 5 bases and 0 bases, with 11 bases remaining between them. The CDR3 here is CASSSQGSNTGELFF. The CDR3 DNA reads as TGTGCCAGCAGTTCTCAGGGTTCGAACACCGGGGAGCTGTTTTTT. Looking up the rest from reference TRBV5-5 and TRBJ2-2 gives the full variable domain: DAGVTQSPTHLIKTRGQQVTLRCSPISGHKSVSWYQQVLGQGPQFIFQYYEKEERGRGNFPDRFSARQFPNYSSELNVNALLLGDSALYLCASSSQGSNTGELFFGEGSRLTVL.

CDR3 protein: CASSVGGRPPGYTF. CDR3 DNA sequence: TGTGCCAGCAGTGTGGGGGGGCGACCCCCTGGCTACACCTTC. V is TRBV5-6 and J is TRBJ1-2; D might be TRBD1 (6 bases). The germline V and J ends were trimmed by 5 bases and 7 bases, with 18 bases remaining between them. Per the germline V gene, CDR1 is SGHDT and CDR2 is YYEEEE. The CDR3 is 14 residues long.

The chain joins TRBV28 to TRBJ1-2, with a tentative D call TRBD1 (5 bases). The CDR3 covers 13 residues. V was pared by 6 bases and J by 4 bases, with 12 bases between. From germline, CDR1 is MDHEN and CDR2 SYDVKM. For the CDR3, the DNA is TGTGCCAGCAGCTCGGGGGGGGGCTATGGCTACACCTTC. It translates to CASSSGGGYGYTF.